This T cell receptor (beta chain) was identified in a study of blood T cell repertoires in COVID-19. The repertoire was sequenced with immunoSEQ multiplex PCR; TCRdb's copy has only in-frame clones and lacks some. The table lists approximately 49,000 clones, 75% to 85% of them singletons. The germline V and J ends were trimmed by 1 base and 0 bases, with 19 bases remaining between them. In germline, CDR1 is SGHVS, CDR2 FQNEAQ. The length of the CDR3 is 19 residues. Sequencing was done on a sample of peripheral blood. The clonotype comes from a woman aged 55-75 years with acute or convalescent COVID-19. This chain uses TRBV7-8 with TRBJ1-3, with a possible D match to TRBD1 (6 bases). The CDR3 DNA reads TGTGCCAGCAGCTTAGTCCAGGGCGGGCGAGGGGGCTCTGGAAACACCATATATTTT. Protein: CASSLVQGGRGGSGNTIYF.